One sample yielded the 15 T cell receptor beta chains listed below, sequenced in a study of PD-L1 blockade in urothelial cancer. This table comes from immunoSEQ multiplex PCR, and its TCRdb copy is limited to in-frame clones, with some not included. This sample has tens of thousands of clones, with approximately 89% found just once. Time point specified: peripheral blood 6 weeks after treatment start. The sequencing here drew on PBMCs, taken around atezolizumab (anti-PD-L1) treatment. All receptors derive from a woman aged 60-75 years with urothelial cancer.

V is TRBV9 and J is TRBJ1-6, with D perhaps TRBD1 (6 bases). Looked up from germline, CDR1 is SGDLS and CDR2 is YYNGEE. Trimming took 3 bases from V and 9 from J, leaving 19 bases between them. The CDR3 runs 16 residues. The CDR3 is CASSASLQGPSSPLHF. In nucleotides, the CDR3 is TGTGCCAGCAGCGCCTCACTACAGGGTCCCAGTTCACCCCTCCACTTT.

V gene TRBV10-2 combines with J gene TRBJ1-2; D remains ambiguous. The germline CDR1 and CDR2 sequences are WSHSY and SAAADI. The V and J ends lost 0 bases and 0 bases respectively, with 8 bases between them. The CDR3 spans 15 residues. In nucleotides, the CDR3 is TGCGCCAGCAGTGAGTCGGAGGGCTCTAACTATGGCTACACCTTC. The encoded protein is CASSESEGSNYGYTF.

This chain joins TRBV19 and TRBJ2-3; 8 nucleotides line up with TRBD2. V was clipped by 4 bases and J by 10 bases; unmatched bases: 10. Germline CDR1 reads LNHDA; CDR2 reads SQIVND (reference sequence). The CDR3 runs to 14 residues. In DNA form, the CDR3 reads TGTGCCAGTAGTAAACGGGTCGGGGGGGTCGCGCAGTATTTT. Its protein is CASSKRVGGVAQYF. The full variable domain, its missing parts supplied by reference TRBV19 and TRBJ2-3, is DGGITQSPKYLFRKEGQNVTLSCEQNLNHDAMYWYRQDPGQGLRLIYYSQIVNDFQKGDIAEGYSVSREKKESFPLTVTSAQKNPTAFYLCASSKRVGGVAQYFGPGTRLTVL.

This chain links TRBV7-3 with TRBJ2-7; TRBD2 might be the D (6 bases). The CDR3 is made up of 14 amino acids. The germline V gene has CDR1 SGHTA and CDR2 FQGTGA. V lost 3 bases to trimming and J lost 0 bases, with 9 bases between them. For the CDR3, the DNA is TGTGCCAGCAGCTTGGAGGGTTTCTCCTACGAGCAGTACTTC. Its protein is CASSLEGFSYEQYF.

The chain employs TRBV13 and TRBJ1-2; TRBD1 matches at 7 bases. Losses at the gene ends were 4 bases for V and 2 bases for J; bases not matched to a gene: 7. The CDR3 is 15 amino acids. Germline V gene sequence: CDR1 PRHDT, CDR2 FYEKMQ (reference sequence). This CDR3 is CASSSDREENYGYTF. The CDR3 nucleotides are TGTGCCAGCAGCTCCGACAGGGAGGAGAACTATGGCTACACCTTC.

V usage is TRBV5-5 and J usage is TRBJ1-1; tentatively, D is TRBD1 (5 bases). Germline lookup yields CDR1 SGHKS and CDR2 YYEKEE (reference sequence). This CDR3 contains 16 residues. V was cut by 1 base and J by 5 bases, with 18 bases left in between. In DNA form, the CDR3 reads TGTGCCAGCAGCTTGTCGTCAAGGGGAGGGAGGACTGAAGCTTTCTTT. It codes for CASSLSSRGGRTEAFF.

V is TRBV15 and J is TRBJ2-7; 10 nucleotides line up with TRBD2. V was pared by 1 base and J by 4 bases, with 4 bases of the junction left unmatched. Germline loops: CDR1 LNHNV, CDR2 YYDKDF (reference sequence). CDR3 length: 15 amino acids. CDR3 DNA sequence: TGTGCCACCAGCAGAGCCCCTAGCGGGAGTTACGAGCAGTACTTC. It specifies CATSRAPSGSYEQYF.

J is TRBJ1-3 and V is TRBV29-1, with 8 bases lining up with TRBD1. Germline values: CDR1 SQVTM, CDR2 ANQGSEA. The CDR3 has 13 amino acids. CDR3 coding DNA: TGCACCATGAGGAACAGGGGGGATAACACCATATATTTT. Its protein is CTMRNRGDNTIYF.

This chain connects TRBV7-3 to TRBJ2-1; TRBD2 might be the D (5 bases). CDR3 length equals 16 residues. Germline V lookup: CDR1 SGHTA, CDR2 FQGTGA. Trimming shortened V by 3 bases and J by 4 bases, and 16 bases separated the two germline ends. The CDR3 DNA reads TGTGCCAGCAGCTTTGCGGGTAGCCCGAAATACAATGAGCAGTTCTTC. Its protein product is CASSFAGSPKYNEQFF.

The V gene is TRBV7-9, the J gene TRBJ1-2, with 8 bases identical to TRBD1. CDR1 is SEHNR and CDR2 is FQNEAQ in the germline V gene (reference sequence). The CDR3 contains 12 residues. V was clipped by 3 bases and J by 8 bases; unmatched bases: 2. Here the CDR3 reads CASSFPGGGYTF. CDR3 DNA: TGTGCCAGCAGCTTCCCAGGGGGCGGCTACACCTTC.

This chain connects TRBV5-6 to TRBJ2-3, with 8 bases lining up with TRBD2. The ends lost 1 base at V and 0 bases at J; junction bases unmatched: 1. This CDR3 contains 15 residues. From germline, CDR1 is SGHDT and CDR2 YYEEEE. The CDR3 DNA sequence: TGTGCCAGCAGCTTGCTAGCGGGTAGCACAGATACGCAGTATTTT. Its translation: CASSLLAGSTDTQYF. Full variable domain (rest looked up from reference TRBV5-6 and TRBJ2-3): DAGVTQSPTHLIKTRGQQVTLRCSPKSGHDTVSWYQQALGQGPQFIFQYYEEEERQRGNFPDRFSGHQFPNYSSELNVNALLLGDSALYLCASSLLAGSTDTQYFGPGTRLTVL.

The chain has TRBV5-4 and TRBJ2-5; 11 bases line up with TRBD2. CDR3 length: 19 amino acids. The V gene's germline CDR1 is SGHNT and CDR2 YYREEE (reference sequence). V lost 2 bases and J lost 5; bases outside the gene matches: 17. The CDR3: CASSLSIVTLAGVSETQYF. The CDR3 coding sequence is TGTGCCAGCAGCTTAAGTATTGTCACACTAGCGGGAGTATCGGAGACCCAGTACTTC.

This chain links TRBV6-6 with TRBJ2-5; the match to TRBD2 covers 10 bases. Germline V gene sequence: CDR1 MNHNY, CDR2 SVGAGI (reference sequence). The CDR3 has 16 residues. J was trimmed by 1 base and V by 5 bases; bases with no gene match: 7. This CDR3 reads CASSRGPSGGQETQYF. The CDR3 DNA reads TGTGCCAGCAGTAGGGGTCCTAGCGGGGGCCAAGAGACCCAGTACTTC.

The table lists this clone with a count of one. This chain uses TRBV18 with TRBJ1-1, with D perhaps matching TRBD1 (6 bases). The V gene's germline CDR1 is KGHSH and CDR2 LQKENI. The length of the CDR3 is 17 residues. Between the trimmed V and J ends, which lost 0 bases and 5 bases, there was a span of 19 bases. This CDR3 reads CASSPPNRAVGRTEAFF. The CDR3 nucleotides read TGTGCCAGCTCACCACCGAACAGGGCGGTGGGTAGAACTGAAGCTTTCTTT.

The chain employs TRBV5-6 and TRBJ1-2, with D maybe TRBD1 (6 bases). V was shortened by 0 bases and J by 2 bases, with 20 bases between the two germline ends. Germline V gives CDR1 SGHDT, CDR2 YYEEEE. The CDR3 covers 18 residues. The CDR3 sequence is CASSLGDLRGYLNYGYTF. The CDR3 DNA is TGTGCCAGCAGCTTGGGTGATCTCAGGGGATATCTAAACTATGGCTACACCTTC. Drawing the rest from reference TRBV5-6 and TRBJ1-2, the complete variable domain is DAGVTQSPTHLIKTRGQQVTLRCSPKSGHDTVSWYQQALGQGPQFIFQYYEEEERQRGNFPDRFSGHQFPNYSSELNVNALLLGDSALYLCASSLGDLRGYLNYGYTFGSGTRLTVV.